This is a list of T cell receptor beta chains from one sample in a study of beta chain features in type 1 diabetes. The table came from immunoSEQ multiplex PCR; TCRdb's copy has only in-frame clones and leaves some out. The data hold some 270,000 clones, with approximately 8.1% observed a single time. The sequencing sample was made of central memory CD4+ T cells from blood. The receptors were sampled from a young woman in good health. Both conserved end residues are part of each CDR3. A D gene is named only where the DNA matches it firmly. Clone sizes are given selectively: once, few, many, or a class where the clone is expanded.

d_call	clone_size	v_call	cdr3_length	j_call	cdr3_nt	cdr3_aa
NA	few	TRBV27	12	TRBJ2-3	TGTGCCAGCTGGGTTAGTACAGATACGCAGTATTTT	CASWVSTDTQYF
NA	NA	TRBV6-6	13	TRBJ1-2	TGTGCCAGCAGTCGGGGACACAACTATGGCTACACCTTC	CASSRGHNYGYTF
TRBD1	few	TRBV6-5	13	TRBJ2-1	TGTGCCAGCAGTCTACAGGGGGCCCATGAGCAGTTCTTC	CASSLQGAHEQFF
TRBD1	NA	TRBV11-3	14	TRBJ1-2	TGTGCCAGCAGCGTGAGCCGACAGGGCGATGGCTACACCTTC	CASSVSRQGDGYTF
NA	few	TRBV6-5	16	TRBJ2-1	TGTGCCAGCAGTTATAACGGCGGAGACCTCTACAATGAGCAGTTCTTC	CASSYNGGDLYNEQFF
NA	NA	TRBV7-2	14	TRBJ2-2	TGTGCCAGCAGCCTTGACAGGTGGGCCGGGGAGCTGTTTTTT	CASSLDRWAGELFF
NA	few	TRBV11-3	15	TRBJ2-3	TGTGCCAGCAGCGTTAGTCCTTCCAGCTCAGATACGCAGTATTTT	CASSVSPSSSDTQYF
NA	NA	TRBV13	15	TRBJ2-1	TGTGCCAGCAGCTTAAACACAGACTCCTACAATGAGCAGTTCTTC	CASSLNTDSYNEQFF
NA	NA	TRBV7-9	14	TRBJ2-5	TGTGCCAGCAGCTCAAGTCGGGGGGCAGAGACCCAGTACTTC	CASSSSRGAETQYF
NA	few	TRBV19	14	TRBJ1-1	TGTGCCAGTAGTACAGCCCGAAGGCGCACTGAAGCTTTCTTT	CASSTARRRTEAFF
TRBD1	many	TRBV18	15	TRBJ2-1	TGTGCCAGCTCTCAAAGACAGGGAGTATACAATGAGCAGTTCTTC	CASSQRQGVYNEQFF
NA	NA	TRBV9	13	TRBJ2-3	TGTGCCAGCAGCGTAGGGACCGAAAATACGCAGTATTTT	CASSVGTENTQYF
NA	many	TRBV9	16	TRBJ1-6	TGTGCCAGCAGCGTTAACCAGGGTTTACCCAATTCACCCCTCCACTTT	CASSVNQGLPNSPLHF
NA	many	TRBV7-9	13	TRBJ1-2	TGTGCCAGCAGCTTAAACACGGCCTATGGCTACACCTTC	CASSLNTAYGYTF
TRBD1	few	TRBV7-3	13	TRBJ1-4	TGTGCCAGCAGCCTAGGACAGGGGGAAAAACTGTTTTTT	CASSLGQGEKLFF
TRBD1	few	TRBV25-1	14	TRBJ2-2	TGTGCCAGCCTGGGACAGCCTAACACCGGGGAGCTGTTTTTT	CASLGQPNTGELFF
TRBD1	NA	TRBV28	15	TRBJ1-5	TGTGCCAGCACCCGGGGAGGGACAGTGAGACAGCCCCAGCATTTT	CASTRGGTVRQPQHF
NA	few	TRBV29-1	14	TRBJ2-7	TGCAGCGTTCTGAGGATAGGCGGGTCCTACGAGCAGTACTTC	CSVLRIGGSYEQYF
NA	NA	TRBV18	12	TRBJ2-5	TGTGCCAGCTCACCCTACGCAGAGACCCAGTACTTC	CASSPYAETQYF
NA	NA	TRBV5-1	15	TRBJ2-6	TGCGCCAGCAGCCCAACTAGCTCTGGGGCCAACGTCCTGACTTTC	CASSPTSSGANVLTF
NA	NA	TRBV28	14	TRBJ1-1	TGTGCCAGCAGTCTGGTAGGGCATAGGGCTGAAGCTTTCTTT	CASSLVGHRAEAFF
NA	NA	TRBV11-2	13	TRBJ2-1	TGTGCCAGCAGCTTAGGCAGGGGCAATGAGCAGTTCTTC	CASSLGRGNEQFF
NA	many	TRBV18	12	TRBJ2-3	TGTGCCAGCTCACCTGGGTCAGATACGCAGTATTTT	CASSPGSDTQYF
NA	few	TRBV27	13	TRBJ1-6	TGTGCCAGCACGCTACATTGGGGCGCACCCCTCCACTTT	CASTLHWGAPLHF
NA	NA	TRBV7-9	16	TRBJ1-2	TGTGCCAGCAGCTTCACGGGACAAATCAAAGGGGGAGGCTACACCTTC	CASSFTGQIKGGGYTF
TRBD1	few	TRBV5-1	15	TRBJ1-6	TGCGCCAGCAGACCGACAGGGGTAGGTAATTCACCCCTCCACTTT	CASRPTGVGNSPLHF
NA	NA	TRBV29-1	13	TRBJ1-2	TGCAGCGTTGAGGTAACTGGGAACTATGGCTACACCTTC	CSVEVTGNYGYTF
NA	many	TRBV28	15	TRBJ1-3	TGTGCCAGCAGACTTGAAGAGCGCCCTGGAAACACCATATATTTT	CASRLEERPGNTIYF
TRBD2	few	TRBV19	16	TRBJ2-1	TGTGCCAGTAGTACTACTAGCGGGAGCTCCTACAATGAGCAGTTCTTC	CASSTTSGSSYNEQFF
NA	few	TRBV2	13	TRBJ2-7	TGTGCCAGCATGTGGGATAATTCCTACGAGCAGTACTTC	CASMWDNSYEQYF
NA	few	TRBV7-3	13	TRBJ1-3	TGTGCCAGCAGCTTATACTGGGGAAACACCATATATTTT	CASSLYWGNTIYF
NA	few	TRBV4-2	14	TRBJ2-3	TGTGCCAGCAGCCAAGATTGGGGGACAGATACGCAGTATTTT	CASSQDWGTDTQYF
TRBD1	NA	TRBV6-5	14	TRBJ2-1	TGTGCCAGCAGCCCCCGGGACAGAAACAATGAGCAGTTCTTC	CASSPRDRNNEQFF
NA	many	TRBV6-6	11	TRBJ2-7	TGTGCCAGCACCTCCTCCTACGAGCAGTACTTC	CASTSSYEQYF
TRBD2	NA	TRBV5-6	15	TRBJ2-2	TGTGCCAGCAGCCCTGAGCGGGGCCGCACCGGGGAGCTGTTTTTT	CASSPERGRTGELFF
NA	few	TRBV6-1	16	TRBJ1-1	TGTGCCAGCAGTGGCCCCACAACTCGTATGAACACTGAAGCTTTCTTT	CASSGPTTRMNTEAFF
NA	few	TRBV27	17	TRBJ1-5	TGTGCCAGCAGTCCCCTCCTAGTTCGGGGGGCGAATCAGCCCCAGCATTTT	CASSPLLVRGANQPQHF
TRBD1	NA	TRBV5-8	16	TRBJ1-4	TGTGCCACCAGTCCCGGGACAGGGAACTATAATGAAAAACTGTTTTTT	CATSPGTGNYNEKLFF
NA	few	TRBV7-2	13	TRBJ2-1	TGTGCCAGCAGCCCCTACCTAGCTAAAGAGCAGTTCTTC	CASSPYLAKEQFF
NA	NA	TRBV18	14	TRBJ1-5	TGTGCCAGCAGCGACAGTCTTAGGAATCAGCCCCAGCATTTT	CASSDSLRNQPQHF
NA	NA	TRBV4-2	16	TRBJ2-3	TGTGCCAGCAGCCGGGGGCGGACTGTCGCCACAGATACGCAGTATTTT	CASSRGRTVATDTQYF
NA	NA	TRBV29-1	11	TRBJ2-3	TGCAGCGTTGCTGGCACAGATACGCAGTATTTT	CSVAGTDTQYF
TRBD1	few	TRBV4-2	15	TRBJ1-6	TGTGCCAGCAGCCGCAACAGGGGGGACAGTTCACCCCTCCACTTT	CASSRNRGDSSPLHF
TRBD2	NA	TRBV15	15	TRBJ2-1	TGTGCCACCAGCAGAGGAGTAGCGGGGTACAATGAGCAGTTCTTC	CATSRGVAGYNEQFF
NA	NA	TRBV7-2	15	TRBJ1-3	TGTGCCAGCAGTTTCGCAGGGCCTCCTGGAAACACCATATATTTT	CASSFAGPPGNTIYF
TRBD1	few	TRBV18	17	TRBJ1-4	TGTGCCAGCTCACGACAGCGGGGGACAGCTTCTAATGAAAAACTGTTTTTT	CASSRQRGTASNEKLFF
NA	few	TRBV11-3	12	TRBJ2-5	TGTGCCAGCAGCTTAAGTCTCGAGACCCAGTACTTC	CASSLSLETQYF
TRBD1	NA	TRBV18	15	TRBJ1-5	TGTGCCAGCTCACCAACGGGGCACAGGGGACAGCCCCAGCATTTT	CASSPTGHRGQPQHF
NA	few	TRBV7-2	15	TRBJ2-5	TGTGCCAGCAGCCCTGGAGTAGCGCGGCAAGAGACCCAGTACTTC	CASSPGVARQETQYF
TRBD1	few	TRBV11-2	13	TRBJ1-1	TGTGCCAGCAGGGGACAGACTCTCACTGAAGCTTTCTTT	CASRGQTLTEAFF
TRBD2	NA	TRBV27	14	TRBJ2-7	TGTGCCAGCAGGTTCGGCAGGGCGGGGGGCGAGCAGTACTTC	CASRFGRAGGEQYF
NA	many	TRBV18	13	TRBJ2-7	TGTGCCAGCTCCTCAACAGGTGGTTACGAGCAGTACTTC	CASSSTGGYEQYF
TRBD1	NA	TRBV6-5	13	TRBJ1-2	TGTGCCAGCAATACCGGGACAGGGAAGGGCTACACCTTC	CASNTGTGKGYTF
NA	once	TRBV27	16	TRBJ2-4	TGTGCCAGCAGTTGGACTTATAGGGGGGCCAAAAACATTCAGTACTTC	CASSWTYRGAKNIQYF